This TCR beta chain was captured by sequencing in a study of T cells expressing NK-cell markers. As for the study in general: Among the eight sequenced donors, seven tested HCMV-seropositive and one tested seronegative.

Germline V CDR1 and CDR2: SGHAT, FQNNGV. The CDR3 runs to 17 residues. TCRdb re-called the 5' RACE reads; one entry per CDR3 protein, DNA not given. The sample has approximately 550,000 distinct CDR3 sequences. Sequencing used blood T cells: a sorted CD56 or NKG2C T cell subset, CD4+ or CD8+ T cells, or bulk PBMC T cells (not recorded which). The TCR sequence derives from a man between 18 and 29 years old in good health. The chain uses TRBV11-2 and TRBJ2-7; TCRdb's D gene call, TRBD2, goes unchecked for lack of DNA. This CDR3 reads CASSITSGRENNYEQYF.